One sample yielded the 17 T cell receptor beta chains listed below, sequenced in a study of control samples from healthy donors and cancer patients. Clones were sequenced by immunoSEQ multiplex PCR, and TCRdb holds only the in-frame ones, with some missing. The table shows roughly 79,000 clones, with over 65% occurring only once. Sequencing was carried out using blood. The receptors shown here come from a man aged 45 to 65 in good health.

The chain is built from TRBV19 and TRBJ2-6, with TRBD1 identical over 9 bases. This CDR3 is 15 amino acids long. Germline CDR1 LNHDA, CDR2 SQIVND (reference sequence). The V segment lost 7 bases and the J segment 3 bases; nucleotides outside the gene matches: 4. CDR3 amino acids: CASKQGASGANVLTF. The CDR3, as DNA: TGTGCCAGTAAACAGGGGGCGAGTGGGGCCAACGTCCTGACTTTC.

The chain has TRBV11-3 and TRBJ2-1; D is undetermined. The CDR3 runs to 12 residues. V was clipped by 3 bases and J by 10 bases, with 10 bases between them. Germline loops: CDR1 SGHNT, CDR2 YENEEA. The CDR3 protein is CASSFHLFEQFF. The CDR3 DNA follows: TGTGCCAGCAGCTTTCACCTTTTCGAGCAGTTCTTC.

This chain joins TRBV4-3 and TRBJ2-5, with D uncertain. The CDR3 has 14 residues. Looked up from germline, CDR1 is LGHNA and CDR2 is YSLEER. Trimming left V 3 bases short and J 0 bases short, with 8 bases between. The CDR3 bases are TGCGCCAGCAGCCACCGATTGTACCAAGAGACCCAGTACTTC. Protein sequence: CASSHRLYQETQYF.

The rearrangement links TRBV6-2 or TRBV6-3 to TRBJ2-7; the D gene is possibly TRBD2 (6 bases). Germline CDR1 and CDR2: MNHEY and SVGEGT. The V gene lost 6 bases and the J gene lost 2 bases, with 20 bases spanning the gap. This CDR3 spans 16 amino acids. The CDR3 protein is CASSEPSGTYTYEQYF. DNA for the CDR3: TGTGCCAGCAGCGAACCCTCCGGGACTTACACCTACGAGCAGTACTTC.

The chain has TRBV6-2 or TRBV6-3 and TRBJ2-7; 9 bases are a match to TRBD1. Losses at the gene ends were 5 bases for V and 2 bases for J; bases not matched to a gene: 7. Germline V gene lookup returns CDR1 MNHEY and CDR2 SVGEGT. The CDR3 has 15 residues. CDR3 bases: TGTGCCAGCAGTGGGGGGACAGGGAACGCCTACGAGCAGTACTTC. Translated, it gives CASSGGTGNAYEQYF.

This rearrangement joins TRBV4-3 to TRBJ2-2; perhaps TRBD2 as D (5 bases). V lost 0 bases and J 6 bases, leaving 8 bases between the germline ends. Germline lookup yields CDR1 LGHNA and CDR2 YSLEER. CDR3 length: 14 residues. This CDR3 reads CASSQDEGSGELFF. The CDR3 coding sequence is TGCGCCAGCAGCCAAGATGAGGGATCCGGGGAGCTGTTTTTT.

The V gene is TRBV30, the J gene TRBJ1-1; TRBD1 might be the D (6 bases). Germline-derived CDR1 and CDR2 are GTSNPN and SVGIG (reference sequence). The V end was cut by 2 bases, the J end by 0 bases, with 10 bases between. This CDR3 comprises 14 residues. The CDR3 is CAWSQQGLNTEAFF. As DNA, the CDR3 is TGTGCCTGGAGTCAACAGGGCTTGAACACTGAAGCTTTCTTT.

The chain recombines TRBV19 with TRBJ1-5; 7 bases are shared with TRBD1. Germline lookup yields CDR1 LNHDA and CDR2 SQIVND (reference sequence). This CDR3 has 15 amino acids. V dropped 4 bases and J dropped 3; count of bases not matched to a gene: 6. The CDR3 region is CASSTGQRDNQPQHF. Here the CDR3 DNA reads TGTGCCAGTAGTACGGGACAGAGGGACAATCAGCCCCAGCATTTT.

This chain joins TRBV9 and TRBJ2-7; D may be TRBD1 (5 bases). Trimming took 1 base from V and 2 from J, leaving 13 bases between them. The V gene's germline CDR1 is SGDLS and CDR2 YYNGEE. The CDR3 loop spans 15 amino acids. CDR3 protein: CASSVSWTSTYEQYF. In DNA form, the CDR3 reads TGTGCCAGCAGCGTAAGTTGGACATCAACCTACGAGCAGTACTTC. Combining the CDR3 with reference TRBV9 and TRBJ2-7 gives the whole variable domain DSGVTQTPKHLITATGQRVTLRCSPRSGDLSVYWYQQSLDQGLQFLIQYYNGEERAKGNILERFSAQQFPDLHSELNLSSLELGDSALYFCASSVSWTSTYEQYFGPGTRLTVT.

The chain has TRBV28 and TRBJ1-5; no reliable D call. Germline loops: CDR1 MDHEN, CDR2 SYDVKM. This CDR3 has 16 residues. Trimming left V 5 bases short and J 0 bases short, with 14 bases between. CDR3 DNA sequence: TGTGCCAGCAGTACTTCAGGTGCTAATAGCAATCAGCCCCAGCATTTT. It yields the protein CASSTSGANSNQPQHF. Variable domain in full (rest from reference TRBV28 and TRBJ1-5): DVKVTQSSRYLVKRTGEKVFLECVQDMDHENMFWYRQDPGLGLRLIYFSYDVKMKEKGDIPEGYSVSREKKERFSLILESASTNQTSMYLCASSTSGANSNQPQHFGDGTRLSIL.

The chain couples TRBV7-6 to TRBJ2-1, with 9 positions matching TRBD1. CDR1 is SGHVS and CDR2 is FNYEAQ in the germline V gene. Trimming took 4 bases from V and 2 from J; bases not matched to a gene: 3. The CDR3 sequence is 15 residues long. The CDR3 region is CASSSRTGAYNEQFF. The CDR3 DNA reads TGTGCCAGCAGCTCCCGGACAGGGGCCTACAATGAGCAGTTCTTC.

The CDR3 is CASNRDSSGNTIYF. For the CDR3, the DNA is TGTGCCAGCAACAGGGACAGCTCTGGAAACACCATATATTTT. The rearrangement links TRBV2 to TRBJ1-3; 7 nucleotides line up with TRBD1. V was pared by 7 bases and J by 0 bases, with 3 bases of the junction left unmatched. Germline V lookup: CDR1 SNHLY, CDR2 FYNNEI. This CDR3 region has 14 residues.

This clone was picked up a small number of times. The chain couples TRBV4-3 to TRBJ2-1; unclear D gene. V was trimmed by 0 bases and J by 0 bases, leaving 15 bases between them. The CDR3 sequence is 18 residues long. CDR1 is LGHNA and CDR2 is YSLEER in the germline V gene. The CDR3 nucleotides are TGCGCCAGCAGCCAAGATCTATCGCGCGGCTCCTCCTACAATGAGCAGTTCTTC. The encoded protein is CASSQDLSRGSSYNEQFF.

The rearrangement joins TRBV25-1 to TRBJ1-2; D is perhaps TRBD1 (5 bases). The CDR3 covers 13 residues. The V end lost 5 bases, the J end lost 8 bases, and 15 bases lay between the germline ends. CDR1 is MGHDK, CDR2 SYGVNS, per germline. The CDR3 bases are TGTGCCAGCAGTCCGGACACACTGGGCGGCTACACCTTC. It is translated as CASSPDTLGGYTF.

This chain uses TRBV7-9 with TRBJ1-1; no clear D gene. With 8 bases removed from V and 2 bases from J, the gap between germline ends came to 12 bases. The CDR3 runs 13 residues. The V gene's germline CDR1 is SEHNR and CDR2 FQNEAQ (reference sequence). The CDR3 protein is CASQSLGNTEAFF. In DNA form, the CDR3 reads TGTGCCAGCCAGTCCTTAGGTAACACTGAAGCTTTCTTT.

The V and J genes are TRBV16 and TRBJ1-5, with 7 bases identical to TRBD1. Germline loops: CDR1 KGHSY, CDR2 FQNENV. This CDR3 comprises 14 residues. Unmatched junction bases numbered 3, after V lost 2 bases and J lost 5 bases. The CDR3 DNA follows: TGTGCCAGCAGCCAAGGGACAGCGTATCAGCCCCAGCATTTT. It yields the protein CASSQGTAYQPQHF.

The chain employs TRBV7-2 and TRBJ1-1; D remains unclear. The germline V gene encodes CDR1 SGHTA and CDR2 FQGNSA. V dropped 1 base and J dropped 1 base, with 7 bases sitting between them. This CDR3 has 14 amino acids. This chain's CDR3 is CASSLDPGNTEAFF. The CDR3 bases are TGTGCCAGCAGCTTAGACCCAGGGAACACTGAAGCTTTCTTT.